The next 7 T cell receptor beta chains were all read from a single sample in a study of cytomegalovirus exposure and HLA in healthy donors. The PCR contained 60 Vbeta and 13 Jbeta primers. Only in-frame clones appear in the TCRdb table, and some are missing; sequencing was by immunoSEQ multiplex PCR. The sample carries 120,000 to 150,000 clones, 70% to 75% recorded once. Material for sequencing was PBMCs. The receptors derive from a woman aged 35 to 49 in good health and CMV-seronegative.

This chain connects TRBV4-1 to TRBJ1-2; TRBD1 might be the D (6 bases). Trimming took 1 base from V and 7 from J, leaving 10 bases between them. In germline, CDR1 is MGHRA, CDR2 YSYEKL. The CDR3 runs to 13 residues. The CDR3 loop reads CASSQGQGLGYTF. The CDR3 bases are TGCGCCAGCAGCCAAGGCCAGGGGCTTGGCTACACCTTC.

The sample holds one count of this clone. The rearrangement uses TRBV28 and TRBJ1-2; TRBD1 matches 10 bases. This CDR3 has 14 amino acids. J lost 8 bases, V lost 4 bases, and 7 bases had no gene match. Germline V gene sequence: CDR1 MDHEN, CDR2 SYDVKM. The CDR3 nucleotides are TGTGCCAGCAGTTCCGGGACAGGGGTATCCGGCTACACCTTC. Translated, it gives CASSSGTGVSGYTF.

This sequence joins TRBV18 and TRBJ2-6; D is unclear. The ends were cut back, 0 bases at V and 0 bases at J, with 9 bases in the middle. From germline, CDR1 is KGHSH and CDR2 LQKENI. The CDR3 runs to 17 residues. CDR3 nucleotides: TGTGCCAGCTCACCACCAAACGGTCTCTCTGGGGCCAACGTCCTGACTTTC. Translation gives CASSPPNGLSGANVLTF.

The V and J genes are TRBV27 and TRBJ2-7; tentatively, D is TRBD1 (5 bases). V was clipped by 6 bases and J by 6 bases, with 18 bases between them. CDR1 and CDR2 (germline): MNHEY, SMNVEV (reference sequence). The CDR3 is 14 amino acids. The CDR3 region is CASSMTVEYGEQYF. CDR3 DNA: TGTGCCAGCAGCATGACAGTCGAGTACGGCGAGCAGTACTTC.

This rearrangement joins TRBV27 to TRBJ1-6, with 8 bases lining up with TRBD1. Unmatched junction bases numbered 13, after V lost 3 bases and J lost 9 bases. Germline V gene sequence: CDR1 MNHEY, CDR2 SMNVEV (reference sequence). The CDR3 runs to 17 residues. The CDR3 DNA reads TGTGCCAGCAGTTTCCTGCGGAGACAGGGGTTTAGTTCACCCCTCCACTTT. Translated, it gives CASSFLRRQGFSSPLHF.

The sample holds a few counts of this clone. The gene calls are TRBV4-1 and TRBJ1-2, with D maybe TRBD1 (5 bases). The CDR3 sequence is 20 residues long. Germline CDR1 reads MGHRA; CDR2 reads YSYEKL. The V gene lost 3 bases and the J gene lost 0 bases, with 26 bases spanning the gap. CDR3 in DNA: TGCGCCAGCAGCCACATCACTGCAGGGTACCGCGGGGTAGCTAACTATGGCTACACCTTC. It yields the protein CASSHITAGYRGVANYGYTF.

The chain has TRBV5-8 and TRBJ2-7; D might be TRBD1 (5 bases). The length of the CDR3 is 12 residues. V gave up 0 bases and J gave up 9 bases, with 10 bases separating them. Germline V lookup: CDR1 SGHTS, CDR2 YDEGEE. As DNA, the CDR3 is TGTGCCAGCAGCTTGGAAGGGGCCGGGCAGTACTTC. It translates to CASSLEGAGQYF.